The rows below give T cell receptor beta chains drawn from one sample of a study of regulatory T cells in long-lasting Graves disease. TCRdb reprocessed the multiplex PCR reads with MiXCR, giving one entry per CDR3 protein. The data show about 660,000 distinct CDR3 sequences, about 30% seen once. The specimen comprised peripheral blood mononuclear cells (PBMCs), sampled when the disease was refractory, from a patient treated with antithyroid drugs. The receptors derive from a female donor with Graves disease. Each CDR3 is given with its conserved first and last residue. A D gene is named only where the DNA matches it firmly. Only part of the rows carry a size: once, few, many, or a class if the clone is expanded.

J gene | clone size | V gene | D gene | CDR3 DNA | CDR3 protein
TRBJ1-5 | - | TRBV10-3 | TRBD1 | TGTGCCATCAGGGATGACAGGGATCGCTATCAGCCCCAGCATTTT | CAIRDDRDRYQPQHF
TRBJ2-5 | many | TRBV29-1 | - | TGCAGCGTTGAAGCGATAGGGAGTGAGACCCAGTACTTC | CSVEAIGSETQYF
TRBJ2-1 | - | TRBV2 | TRBD2 | TGTGCCAGCAGTGAAGCGCTGGGACTAGTCGTCAAGGAGCAGTTCTTC | CASSEALGLVVKEQFF
TRBJ2-5 | few | TRBV6-4 | TRBD2 | TGTGCCAGCAGTCCCTCCGGGACTAGCGACCAGACCCAGTACTTC | CASSPSGTSDQTQYF
TRBJ1-1 | - | TRBV4-1 | - | TGCGCCAGCAGCCAAGATGGGTTTGGGGCTTTCTTT | CASSQDGFGAFF
TRBJ2-7 | - | TRBV7-6 | - | TGTGCCAGCAGCAATCCTAGCTCCTACGAGCAGTACTTC | CASSNPSSYEQYF
TRBJ1-1 | many | TRBV6-9 | - | TGTGCCAGCAGTTGGCCGGGATCGAACACTGAAGCTTTCTTT | CASSWPGSNTEAFF
TRBJ2-7 | - | TRBV29-1 | TRBD1 | TGCAGCGTTGATTCGGGACAGACCTACGAGCAGTACTTC | CSVDSGQTYEQYF
TRBJ2-5 | - | TRBV7-2 | TRBD2 | TGTGCCAGCAGCTTAGCCTCTACTAGCGGGAGGAGAGAGACCCAGTACTTC | CASSLASTSGRRETQYF
TRBJ1-4 | few | TRBV19 | - | TGTGCCAGTACCGCTCTTGTTGGAAAACTGTTTTTT | CASTALVGKLFF
TRBJ1-5 | many | TRBV28 | - | TGTGCCAGCAGCGTCGGGGCAAGCAATCAGCCCCAGCATTTT | CASSVGASNQPQHF
TRBJ1-4 | - | TRBV30 | - | TGTGCCTGGAGTGTAAGGTGGGTCGGTGAAAGAAGAAAACTGTTTTTT | CAWSVRWVGERRKLFF
TRBJ2-7 | - | TRBV9 | - | TGTGCCAGCAGCGTAGGGGCAGGGTGGGACGAGCAGTACTTC | CASSVGAGWDEQYF
TRBJ1-1 | many | TRBV28 | - | TGTGCCAGCCTGGGGGACACTGAAGCTTTCTTT | CASLGDTEAFF
TRBJ2-5 | - | TRBV4-1 | - | TGCGCCAGCAGTCCTCTAGCGACAAAAGAGACCCAGTACTTC | CASSPLATKETQYF
TRBJ1-5 | few | TRBV20-1 | - | TGCAGTGCTACCCAGACAGAGGGCAATCAGCCCCAGCATTTT | CSATQTEGNQPQHF
TRBJ2-5 | - | TRBV20-1 | TRBD2 | TGCAGTGCTACTGTGCGGGAGGCCCAAGAGACCCAGTACTTC | CSATVREAQETQYF
TRBJ2-7 | - | TRBV3-1 | TRBD2 | TGTGCCAGCAGCCGACTAGCGGGGCTCAGCTCCTACGAGCAGTACTTC | CASSRLAGLSSYEQYF
TRBJ2-7 | few | TRBV20-1 | TRBD2 | TGCAGTGCTATGCCAGCGGGAAGACCCTACGAGCAGTACTTC | CSAMPAGRPYEQYF
TRBJ2-2 | few | TRBV12-3/TRBV12-4 | TRBD2 | TGTGCCAGCAGCCGTCACAGCCTAGCGGACACCGGGGAGCTGTTTTTT | CASSRHSLADTGELFF
TRBJ1-6 | few | TRBV2 | TRBD1 | TGTGCCAGCGCTCGGGACAGGGGTAACTCCTATAATTCACCCCTCCACTTT | CASARDRGNSYNSPLHF
TRBJ1-2 | - | TRBV9 | - | TGTGCCAGCAGCGTAGTTGCTGAAGCTAACTATGGCTACACCTTC | CASSVVAEANYGYTF
TRBJ2-5 | many | TRBV28 | - | TGTGCCAGCAGTTGGACGAAAGAGACCCAGTACTTC | CASSWTKETQYF
TRBJ1-2 | - | TRBV30 | TRBD1 | TGTGGACAAAGGACAGGGCCTTTAAATGGCCACACCTTC | CGQRTGPLNGHTF
TRBJ2-2 | - | TRBV19 | TRBD1 | TGTGCCAGTAGTATGCTCCCGGGACAGGGATCCGGGGAGCTGTTTTTT | CASSMLPGQGSGELFF
TRBJ2-7 | few | TRBV9 | - | TGTGCCAGCAGCGTAGATAGGGTTGGCTACGAGCAGTACTTC | CASSVDRVGYEQYF
TRBJ2-7 | - | TRBV20-1 | TRBD2 | TGCAGTGCTAGAGATCCCGGACTAGCCGCCGATCCCTACGAGCAGTACTTC | CSARDPGLAADPYEQYF
TRBJ1-2 | - | TRBV11-2 | - | TGTGCCAGCAGCCCACCCCTGGACTATGGCTACACCTTC | CASSPPLDYGYTF
TRBJ1-5 | many | TRBV20-1 | - | TGCAGTGCTAGACGGCAGGCCAGCAATCAGCCCCAGCATTTT | CSARRQASNQPQHF
TRBJ1-1 | - | TRBV19 | - | TGTGCCAGTAGTGATGGGGGGATAATGAACACTGAAGCTTTCTTT | CASSDGGIMNTEAFF
TRBJ2-5 | - | TRBV12-3/TRBV12-4 | - | TGTGCCAGCAGTTCGCAGTACCAAGAGACCCAGTACTTC | CASSSQYQETQYF
TRBJ2-3 | - | TRBV2 | - | TGTGCCAGCAGCGACACTGAAGATGGGGGGGGCCCAGATACGCAGTATTTT | CASSDTEDGGGPDTQYF
TRBJ1-5 | - | TRBV9 | - | TGTGCCAGCAGCCAGACAGAGAATCAGCCCCAGCATTTT | CASSQTENQPQHF